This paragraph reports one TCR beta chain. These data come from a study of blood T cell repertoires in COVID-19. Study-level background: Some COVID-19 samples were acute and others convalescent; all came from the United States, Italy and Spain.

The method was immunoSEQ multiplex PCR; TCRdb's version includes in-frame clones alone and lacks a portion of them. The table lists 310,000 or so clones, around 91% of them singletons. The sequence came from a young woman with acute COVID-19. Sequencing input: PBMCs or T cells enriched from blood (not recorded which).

The CDR3 sequence: CASSPIPWTEVLAKNIQYF. The CDR3 DNA is TGTGCCAGCAGCCCTATTCCTTGGACAGAAGTTTTGGCCAAAAACATTCAGTACTTC. This chain links TRBV7-2 with TRBJ2-4; TRBD1 might be the D (6 bases). V was trimmed by 5 bases and J by 1 base, leaving 24 bases between them. The germline CDR1 and CDR2 sequences are SGHTA and FQGNSA. The CDR3 length is 19 residues.